These 5 T cell receptor beta chains were all obtained from the same sample, sequenced in a study of shared clonotypes between healthy human individuals. TCRdb's table, derived via immunoSEQ multiplex PCR, lists solely in-frame clones and lacks some. The sample includes 2 million to 2.5 million clones, 80% to 95% seen only once; the top ten take 0.39%. Sequenced sample: naive CD4+ T cells from PBMCs. Subset indicated: CD45RA+ positively selected. These TCRs come from a man younger than 35 in good health. Some clones in this sample may be carry-over from other donors' samples.

This clone was seen a single time. This chain connects TRBV11-2 to TRBJ2-2; TRBD2 agrees at 9 bases. This CDR3 is built from 16 residues. Germline V lookup: CDR1 SGHAT, CDR2 FQNNGV. V dropped 5 bases and J dropped 2; count of bases not matched to a gene: 6. The CDR3 spells CASSLRLAVNTGELFF. As DNA, the CDR3 is TGTGCCAGCAGCCTCCGACTAGCGGTAAACACCGGGGAGCTGTTTTTT.

This clone was observed a single time. The chain carries TRBV30 and TRBJ2-4; D is unclear. Germline V gene sequence: CDR1 GTSNPN, CDR2 SVGIG (reference sequence). The CDR3 totals 12 residues. The V gene lost 0 bases and the J gene lost 10 bases, with 10 bases spanning the gap. The CDR3: CAWSVGRYIQYF. Here the CDR3 DNA reads TGTGCCTGGAGTGTAGGAAGGTATATTCAGTACTTC. Drawing the rest from reference TRBV30 and TRBJ2-4, the complete variable domain is SQTIHQWPATLVQPVGSPLSLECTVEGTSNPNLYWYRQAAGRGLQLLFYSVGIGQISSEVPQNLSASRPQDRQFILSSKKLLLSDSGFYLCAWSVGRYIQYFGAGTRLSVL.

The CDR3 coding sequence is TGCGCCAGCAGATCCACCCAGGGAAGCTATGGCTACACCTTC. This translates into CASRSTQGSYGYTF. The V gene is TRBV5-1, the J gene TRBJ1-2; tentatively, D is TRBD1 (5 bases). CDR1 is SGHRS, CDR2 YFSETQ, per germline. The CDR3 consists of 14 residues. The ends were cut back, 5 bases at V and 4 bases at J, with 15 bases in the middle.

This clone was counted between two and nine times. This chain links TRBV18 with TRBJ2-5, with D possibly matching TRBD2 (5 bases). Germline CDR1 KGHSH, CDR2 LQKENI. V gave up 3 bases and J gave up 10 bases, with 15 bases separating them. CDR3 size: 13 residues. CDR3 amino acids: CASSPTDPSGQYF. The CDR3 region has the DNA TGTGCCAGCTCACCGACGGACCCCAGCGGCCAGTACTTC. The variable domain in full, completed from reference TRBV18 and TRBJ2-5, reads NAGVMQNPRHLVRRRGQEARLRCSPMKGHSHVYWYRQLPEEGLKFMVYLQKENIIDESGMPKERFSAEFPKEGPSILRIQQVVRGDSAAYFCASSPTDPSGQYFGPGTRLLVL.

The J gene is TRBJ2-1, the V gene TRBV21-1; the DNA was not used to check the table's D call, TRBD2. TRBV21-1 is deemed a pseudogene. This CDR3 has 22 amino acids. As DNA, the CDR3 is TGTGCCAGCAGCAAAGCGCTTTTAGGGTCGGGCACAGCTAGCCGATCGGCAGATGAGCAGTTCTTC. Encoded protein: CASSKALLGSGTASRSADEQFF.